This entry features one T cell receptor beta chain sequence. Losses at the gene ends were 6 bases for V and 2 bases for J; bases not matched to a gene: 7. The CDR3 sequence is 15 residues long. In germline, CDR1 is MNHEY, CDR2 SVGAGI. The entry originates in a study of blood T cell repertoires in COVID-19. Data came from immunoSEQ multiplex PCR; TCRdb stores just in-frame clones and leaves some out. The sample consists of tens of thousands of clones, nearly 90% of them appearing once. The sequence came from a man aged 50 to 59 with active COVID-19. The rearrangement links TRBV6-5 to TRBJ2-3; 8 positions agree with TRBD1. The sequenced sample was peripheral blood. In DNA form, the CDR3 reads TGTGCCAGCAGCCCCCGGGACAGGAACACAGATACGCAGTATTTT. This encodes CASSPRDRNTDTQYF.